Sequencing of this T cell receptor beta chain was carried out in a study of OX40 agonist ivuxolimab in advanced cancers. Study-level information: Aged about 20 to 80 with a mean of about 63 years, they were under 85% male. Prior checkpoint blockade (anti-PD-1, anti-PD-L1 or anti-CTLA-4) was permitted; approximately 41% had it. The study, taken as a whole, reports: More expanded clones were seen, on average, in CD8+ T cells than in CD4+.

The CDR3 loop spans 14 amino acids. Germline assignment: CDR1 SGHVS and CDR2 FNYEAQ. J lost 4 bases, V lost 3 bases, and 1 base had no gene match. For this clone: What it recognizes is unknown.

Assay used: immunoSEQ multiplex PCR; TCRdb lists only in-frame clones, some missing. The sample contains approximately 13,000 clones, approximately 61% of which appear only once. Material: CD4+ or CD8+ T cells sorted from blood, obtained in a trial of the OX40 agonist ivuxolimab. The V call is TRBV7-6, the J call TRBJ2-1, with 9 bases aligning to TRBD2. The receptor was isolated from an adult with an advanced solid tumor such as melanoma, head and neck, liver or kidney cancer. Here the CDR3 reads CASSLTSGYNEQFF. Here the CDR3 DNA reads TGTGCCAGCAGCTTGACTAGCGGTTACAATGAGCAGTTCTTC.